Included here is one T cell receptor beta chain sequence, with context. TCRdb keeps only in-frame clones here, not all; method: immunoSEQ multiplex PCR. The repertoire consists of around 97,000 clones, with roughly 79% occurring once and the leading ten covering approximately 12%. CDR3 length equals 14 residues. V lost 3 bases, J lost 5 bases, and 6 bases stayed unmatched. Germline-derived CDR1 and CDR2 are MGHDK and SYGVNS. This sample is part of a study of glioma-infiltrating T cells after dendritic cell vaccination. About the study: Dendritic cell vaccination trial patients had either newly diagnosed or recurrent glioblastoma.

Sequenced here: blood, sampled before dendritic cell vaccination. The clonotype was recovered from a human donor with glioblastoma. The rearrangement links TRBV25-1 to TRBJ2-5, with TRBD1 identical over 7 bases. CDR3 region: CASSDRGGMETQYF. CDR3 nucleotide sequence: TGTGCCAGCAGTGATCGAGGGGGCATGGAGACCCAGTACTTC.